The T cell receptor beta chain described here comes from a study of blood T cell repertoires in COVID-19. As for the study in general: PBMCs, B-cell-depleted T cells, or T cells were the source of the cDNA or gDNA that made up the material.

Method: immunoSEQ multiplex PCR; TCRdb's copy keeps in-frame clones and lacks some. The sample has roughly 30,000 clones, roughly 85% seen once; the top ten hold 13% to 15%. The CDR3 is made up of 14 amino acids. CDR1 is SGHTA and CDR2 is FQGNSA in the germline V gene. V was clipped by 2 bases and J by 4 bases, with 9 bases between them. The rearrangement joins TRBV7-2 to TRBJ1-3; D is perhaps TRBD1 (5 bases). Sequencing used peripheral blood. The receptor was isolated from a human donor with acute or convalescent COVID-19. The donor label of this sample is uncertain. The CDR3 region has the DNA TGTGCCAGCAGCTTACAGGGTACAGGAAACACCATATATTTT. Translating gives CASSLQGTGNTIYF. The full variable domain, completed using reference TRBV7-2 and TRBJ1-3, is GAGVSQSPSNKVTEKGKDVELRCDPISGHTALYWYRQSLGQGLEFLIYFQGNSAPDKSGLPSDRFSAERTGGSVSTLTIQRTQQEDSAVYLCASSLQGTGNTIYFGEGSWLTVV.